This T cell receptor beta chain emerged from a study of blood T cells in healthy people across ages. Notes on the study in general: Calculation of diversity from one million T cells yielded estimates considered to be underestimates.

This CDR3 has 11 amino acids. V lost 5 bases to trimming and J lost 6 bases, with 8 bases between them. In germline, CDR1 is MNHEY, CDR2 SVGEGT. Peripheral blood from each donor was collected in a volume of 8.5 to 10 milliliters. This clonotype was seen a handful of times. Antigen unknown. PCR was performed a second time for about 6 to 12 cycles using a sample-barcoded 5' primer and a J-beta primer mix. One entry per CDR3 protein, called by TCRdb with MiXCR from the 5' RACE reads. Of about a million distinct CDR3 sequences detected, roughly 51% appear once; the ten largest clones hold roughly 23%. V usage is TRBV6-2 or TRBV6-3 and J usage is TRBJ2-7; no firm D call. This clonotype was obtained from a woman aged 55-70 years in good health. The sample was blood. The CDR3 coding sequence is TGTGCCAGCAGTATCCGGGTCGAGCAGTACTTC. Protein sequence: CASSIRVEQYF.